This TCR beta chain was observed in a study of blood T cell repertoires in COVID-19. Study context: Some COVID-19 samples were acute and others convalescent; all came from the United States, Italy and Spain.

Sequencing was performed with immunoSEQ multiplex PCR; in TCRdb, only in-frame clones are kept and a portion is missing. This table has about 180,000 clones, over 75% appearing once. This TCR was sampled from a human donor with active or convalescent COVID-19. The donor label of this sample is uncertain. Sequenced sample: peripheral blood.

CDR3 DNA sequence: TGCGCCAGCAGCTTGAAGAGAGGGTCGGAGACCCAGTACTTC. The encoded protein is CASSLKRGSETQYF. The chain employs TRBV5-1 and TRBJ2-5; D might be TRBD2 (5 bases). The V end lost 1 base, the J end lost 5 bases, and 12 bases lay between the germline ends. CDR3 length: 14 amino acids. The germline V gene encodes CDR1 SGHRS and CDR2 YFSETQ.